This is a list of T cell receptor beta chains from one sample in a study of molecular identifiers for immune sequencing clone quantification. TCRdb used MiXCR to reprocess the PCR reads, holding one entry per CDR3 protein. The data contain 60,000 to 70,000 distinct CDR3 sequences, around a sixth of them singletons. The sample consisted of naive CD8+ T cells from blood, with Jurkat cell RNA spiked in. Source of these receptors: a human donor in good health. Some libraries in this study had Jurkat cell RNA spiked in. The CDR3 runs from the conserved cysteine through the conserved F or W.

TRBV28	TRBJ2-6	CASSSRLAGVAGANVLTF
TRBV4-1	TRBJ2-2	CASSPPGQGIGNTGELFF
TRBV2	TRBJ2-5	CASSEVVPPGGETQYF
TRBV7-7	TRBJ2-5	CASSLGGAIPVDPQETQYF
TRBV20-1	TRBJ2-5	CSAPQLALAWETQYF
TRBV5-6	TRBJ2-7	CASSLNGHAEQYF
TRBV10-2	TRBJ1-3	CASYAGTGRTGNTIYF
TRBV6-1	TRBJ1-2	CASSEDMGPYGYTF
TRBV7-2	TRBJ1-1	CASSLAAGILNTEAFF
TRBV5-4	TRBJ2-7	CASSLGHAPYEQYF
TRBV27	TRBJ1-5	CASSLWGNQPQHF
TRBV20-1	TRBJ2-5	CSAGSLPWAPRLETQYF
TRBV9	TRBJ1-4	CASRGNLDEKLFF
TRBV7-3	TRBJ2-7	CASSLVPLREGVYEQYF
TRBV7-6	TRBJ2-3	CASSLGTGDSTDTQYF
TRBV30	TRBJ1-1	CAWGGILASNTEAFF
TRBV6-5	TRBJ2-7	CASSYSPPQREDSYEQYF
TRBV10-3	TRBJ1-1	CAISDATGGSTEAFF
TRBV19	TRBJ2-1	CASSMLAGGEDNEQFF
TRBV6-5	TRBJ2-6	CASSWGTPSHGANVLTF
TRBV7-2	TRBJ2-3	CASSLGLGADTQYF
TRBV5-1	TRBJ1-2	CASSFLDGQRGYTF
TRBV12-3/TRBV12-4	TRBJ2-1	CASSLGPDNEQFF
TRBV3-1	TRBJ1-2	CASSRGPRNTF
TRBV4-1	TRBJ2-1	CASSQRDSQIYNEQFF
TRBV7-8	TRBJ2-1	CASSPRAGSGVNNEQFF
TRBV7-2	TRBJ2-7	CASGLIHEDYEQYF
TRBV20-1	TRBJ2-7	CSAKGLAGVWYEQYF
TRBV20-1	TRBJ2-7	CSAMEGYPTYEQYF
TRBV28	TRBJ2-7	CASSLRAGAYEQYF
TRBV14	TRBJ2-5	CASRETNEETQYF
TRBV28	TRBJ2-3	CASSLGVGRRSTDTQYF
TRBV4-3	TRBJ1-6	CASSTRQGASPLHF
TRBV6-6	TRBJ2-5	CASSSEPGLAGETQYF
TRBV24-1	TRBJ2-1	CATSVGGTNEQFF
TRBV30	TRBJ2-2	CAWTGITGELFF
TRBV12-3/TRBV12-4	TRBJ2-1	CASSSTANEQFF
TRBV14	TRBJ2-1	CVSSRTSGTLRADNEQFF
TRBV5-1	TRBJ1-5	CASSLEGLGQPQHF
TRBV4-1	TRBJ2-7	CASSQDPLYASVYEQYF
TRBV6-4	TRBJ1-5	CASSRKRQGRNQPQHF
TRBV7-9	TRBJ1-6	CASSPVAGRNSPLHF
TRBV27	TRBJ2-3	CASSLTRDKSSTDTQYF
TRBV27	TRBJ1-5	CASSVLTGIGVSNQPQHF
TRBV4-3	TRBJ2-2	CASSRGGENTGELFF
TRBV9	TRBJ2-7	CASSVAEVSSYEQYF
TRBV7-2	TRBJ2-3	CASSLAVWGDTQYF
TRBV6-5	TRBJ2-3	CASSLISGSGDTQYF
TRBV28	TRBJ2-7	CASKGQGLYEQYF
TRBV6-1	TRBJ2-3	CASSEIGGSTDTQYF